The clone carrying this T cell receptor beta chain has a count of ten or more. Trimming removed 3 bases from V and 4 bases from J, with 18 bases in between. In germline, CDR1 is MNHEY, CDR2 SMNVEV (reference sequence). The CDR3 is made up of 17 amino acids. Investigators amplified TCR beta CDR3 regions from RNA transcripts. Second-round multiplex PCR came after a first-round RT-PCR that employed HTBI primers. TCRdb recomputed calls from the multiplex PCR reads with MiXCR, one row per CDR3 protein. The sample lists about 410,000 distinct CDR3 sequences, approximately 20% occurring once. This record comes from a study of Graves' ophthalmopathy and Graves' hyperthyroidism.

The TCR comes from a woman younger than 35 with Graves' ophthalmopathy. Sequencing was carried out using peripheral blood. The gene calls are TRBV27 and TRBJ2-2, with D perhaps matching TRBD1 (5 bases). This chain's CDR3 is CASSLSARVMSTGELFF. The CDR3, as DNA: TGTGCCAGCAGTTTGTCCGCCAGGGTTATGAGCACCGGGGAGCTGTTTTTT.